Sequencing of this TCR beta chain was carried out in a study of tumor-infiltrating lymphocytes in primary liver carcinoma. Study information: Read depth, roughly 3.5 to 8 million productive TCRbeta reads, did not differ significantly between tissues. Study-wide points: About 7.5-24% of top clones, no more, were shared by all five regions.

As concerns this clonotype: Its cognate antigen is unknown. One end of the junction does not line up with germline, which may come from a read error.

Germline values: CDR1 SGHAT, CDR2 FQNNGV. The CDR3 runs to 16 residues. The study co-extracted DNA and RNA from 20-30 mg of unsorted bulk tissue. Chronic HBV infection, untreated so far, was present in the patients. With a constant-region primer, TCR beta cDNA was made from 400 to 550 ng of total RNA. A slightly modified ARM-PCR protocol with three nested multiplex PCR rounds produced these TCR beta libraries. Running 9 to 11 cycles apiece, the first two PCR rounds relied on TRBV1-TRBV30 forward primers together with a C-beta reverse primer. One entry per CDR3 protein, called by TCRdb with MiXCR from the multiplex PCR reads. Among around 22,000 distinct CDR3 sequences listed, 80% were seen once.

This sequence joins TRBV11-2 and TRBJ1-2; D gene uncertain. The sequence was obtained from a woman aged 25 to 45 with primary liver carcinoma and hepatitis B virus infection. Sequencing used liver tumor tissue from sampling region 2. As for subset: tumor region T2, inferior pole. The CDR3: CTSSPRGGDWSYCYTF. The DNA of the CDR3 is TGTACCAGCAGCCCACGAGGCGGGGATTGGAGCTATTGCTATACCTTC.